The 32 T cell receptor beta chains listed next were all sequenced from one sample in a study of technical replicates of blood from a few donors. Sequencing used immunoSEQ multiplex PCR; TCRdb keeps in-frame clones, though not all of them. The sample has more than 45,000 clones; about nine tenths are singletons. Sequencing used PBMCs. The source of these receptors is a human donor in good health. Some clones in this sample may be carry-over from other donors' samples.

The gene calls are TRBV7-8 and TRBJ2-5, with 7 bases that match TRBD1. With 5 bases clipped from V and 4 bases from J, the junction kept 10 bases outside the gene matches. The CDR3 extends over 15 amino acids. Germline V lookup: CDR1 SGHVS, CDR2 FQNEAQ. CDR3: CASSKDSGDRETQYF. The CDR3 DNA sequence: TGTGCCAGCAGCAAGGACAGTGGGGACAGAGAGACCCAGTACTTC.

The chain has TRBV11-3 and TRBJ1-1; no firm D call. CDR3 length: 13 residues. The germline V gene has CDR1 SGHNT and CDR2 YENEEA. The V gene lost 3 bases and the J gene lost 1 base, with 6 bases spanning the gap. The CDR3 loop reads CASSFGENTEAFF. In DNA form, the CDR3 reads TGTGCCAGCAGCTTTGGAGAGAACACTGAAGCTTTCTTT. Full variable domain (remainder filled in from reference TRBV11-3 and TRBJ1-1): EAGVVQSPRYKIIEKKQPVAFWCNPISGHNTLYWYLQNLGQGPELLIRYENEEAVDDSQLPKDRFSAERLKGVDSTLKIQPAELGDSAVYLCASSFGENTEAFFGQGTRLTVV.

As for this clone: Germline is not matched at one junction end, which may reflect a read error. CDR3 in DNA: TGTGCCTGGAGTATAGGGACTAGCGGGAGGAATTTT. The encoded protein is CAWSIGTSGRNF. This chain joins TRBV30 and TRBJ2-3; 15 positions agree with TRBD2. Germline-derived CDR1 and CDR2 are GTSNPN and SVGIG (reference sequence). The CDR3 runs 12 residues. Full variable domain (remainder filled in from reference TRBV30 and TRBJ2-3): SQTIHQWPATLVQPVGSPLSLECTVEGTSNPNLYWYRQAAGRGLQLLFYSVGIGQISSEVPQNLSASRPQDRQFILSSKKLLLSDSGFYLCAWSIGTSGRNFGPGTRLTVL.

J is TRBJ2-3 and V is TRBV20-1; D is unclear. CDR1 is DFQATT, CDR2 SNEGSKA, per germline (reference sequence). V lost 4 bases and J lost 5, with 7 bases in between. This CDR3 is built from 11 residues. CDR3 loop: CSAMVRDTQYF. The CDR3 DNA is TGCAGTGCTATGGTGAGAGATACGCAGTATTTT.

This clone was counted a single time. The rearrangement links TRBV9 to TRBJ1-6, with 7 nucleotides matching TRBD1. The germline CDR1 and CDR2 sequences are SGDLS and YYNGEE. V trimming: 0 bases; J trimming: 5 bases; junction bases outside the gene matches: 5. The CDR3 sequence is 16 residues long. This chain's CDR3 is CASSVGETGNNSPLHF. CDR3 DNA sequence: TGTGCCAGCAGCGTAGGAGAGACAGGGAATAATTCACCCCTCCACTTT.

The CDR3 nucleotides are TGTGCCAGCTCAACAGAGTACGGCAATCAGCCCCAGCATTTT. Translation gives CASSTEYGNQPQHF. This chain joins TRBV18 and TRBJ1-5; D ambiguous. The CDR3 has 14 amino acids. CDR1 is KGHSH and CDR2 is LQKENI in the germline V gene. Trimming removed 5 bases from V and 2 bases from J, with 10 bases in between.

CDR3 loop: CASSYSTGGTYEQYF. In nucleotides, the CDR3 is TGTGCCAGCAGTTACTCGACAGGGGGGACCTACGAGCAGTACTTC. This chain links TRBV6-5 with TRBJ2-7; 9 bases line up with TRBD1. The CDR3 loop spans 15 amino acids. With 0 bases clipped from V and 2 bases from J, the junction kept 2 bases outside the gene matches. Germline V gene sequence: CDR1 MNHEY, CDR2 SVGAGI.

This clone occurred a few times. The chain couples TRBV4-1 to TRBJ2-2; maybe TRBD1 (7 bases). The CDR3 runs 15 residues. Germline values: CDR1 MGHRA, CDR2 YSYEKL. Trimming left V 5 bases short and J 3 bases short, with 13 bases between. CDR3 sequence reads: CASSAQGDYTGELFF. The CDR3 region has the DNA TGCGCCAGCAGCGCTCAGGGGGACTACACCGGGGAGCTGTTTTTT.

The J gene is TRBJ2-7, the V gene TRBV11-3, with TRBD2 matching over 11 bases. The junction had 4 bases not matched to a gene; V was cut back by 5 bases and J by 1 base. Germline V gives CDR1 SGHNT, CDR2 YENEEA. The CDR3 runs to 15 residues. The chain's CDR3 is CASSDGTSGSYEQYF. The CDR3 DNA sequence: TGTGCCAGCAGCGACGGGACTAGCGGTTCCTACGAGCAGTACTTC.

V usage is TRBV30 and J usage is TRBJ1-4, with TRBD1 matching over 9 bases. The CDR3 extends over 13 amino acids. The V gene end was trimmed by 6 bases and the J gene end by 5 bases; junction bases not matched to a gene: 4. CDR1 is GTSNPN, CDR2 SVGIG, per germline (reference sequence). Here the CDR3 reads CACSGTGNEKLFF. The CDR3 nucleotides read TGTGCCTGTTCCGGGACAGGGAATGAAAAACTGTTTTTT.

The chain joins TRBV7-2 to TRBJ2-5; D is possibly TRBD2 (7 bases). V was pared by 1 base and J by 0 bases, with 15 bases between. The CDR3 runs to 17 residues. CDR1 and CDR2 from the germline V gene are SGHTA and FQGNSA. This CDR3 is CASSLGRGGLYQETQYF. DNA of the CDR3: TGTGCCAGCAGCTTAGGAAGGGGGGGATTGTACCAAGAGACCCAGTACTTC. The full variable domain, with the rest looked up from reference TRBV7-2 and TRBJ2-5, is GAGVSQSPSNKVTEKGKDVELRCDPISGHTALYWYRQSLGQGLEFLIYFQGNSAPDKSGLPSDRFSAERTGGSVSTLTIQRTQQEDSAVYLCASSLGRGGLYQETQYFGPGTRLLVL.

The gene calls are TRBV7-2 and TRBJ2-5; TRBD2 matches 8 bases. The germline CDR1 and CDR2 sequences are SGHTA and FQGNSA. The CDR3 has 15 residues. V trimming: 1 base; J trimming: 1 base; junction bases outside the gene matches: 2. In nucleotides, the CDR3 is TGTGCCAGCAGCTTAGTAGGACTAGCCCAAGAGACCCAGTACTTC. Protein: CASSLVGLAQETQYF. Variable domain in full (rest from reference TRBV7-2 and TRBJ2-5): GAGVSQSPSNKVTEKGKDVELRCDPISGHTALYWYRQSLGQGLEFLIYFQGNSAPDKSGLPSDRFSAERTGGSVSTLTIQRTQQEDSAVYLCASSLVGLAQETQYFGPGTRLLVL.

This clone was counted many times. The chain links TRBV18 to TRBJ1-3; D is ambiguous. This CDR3 region has 15 residues. The germline V and J ends were trimmed by 6 bases and 4 bases, with 16 bases remaining between them. Germline values: CDR1 KGHSH, CDR2 LQKENI. This CDR3 is CASSPKKSGGNTIYF. The CDR3, as DNA: TGTGCCAGCTCGCCCAAGAAATCGGGAGGAAACACCATATATTTT.

The chain recombines TRBV7-3 with TRBJ2-1; tentative D call: TRBD1 (6 bases). The CDR3 has 15 amino acids. Germline loops: CDR1 SGHTA, CDR2 FQGTGA. The V end lost 5 bases, the J end lost 0 bases, and 11 bases lay between the germline ends. This CDR3 reads CASSPDRSSYNEQFF. The CDR3 DNA sequence: TGTGCCAGCAGCCCCGACAGGAGCTCCTACAATGAGCAGTTCTTC.

This rearrangement joins TRBV5-1 to TRBJ2-7, with 11 bases matching TRBD2. The junction had 9 bases not matched to a gene; V was cut back by 3 bases and J by 4 bases. This CDR3 region has 16 residues. From germline, CDR1 is SGHRS and CDR2 YFSETQ. The CDR3: CASSYNGLAGRYEQYF. The CDR3 DNA reads as TGCGCCAGCAGCTACAACGGACTAGCGGGCAGGTACGAGCAGTACTTC.

The V and J genes are TRBV11-2 and TRBJ1-4; D ambiguous. CDR1 is SGHAT, CDR2 FQNNGV, per germline. The germline V and J ends were trimmed by 6 bases and 8 bases, with 10 bases remaining between them. The CDR3 length is 12 residues. The CDR3 DNA is TGTGCCAGCAGTCCCACTATGGAAAAACTGTTTTTT. Amino acid sequence: CASSPTMEKLFF.

The V call is TRBV12-5, the J call TRBJ2-7; the D gene is possibly TRBD1 (7 bases). V lost 5 bases, J lost 4 bases, and 12 bases lay in between. There are 13 residues in the CDR3. The germline V gene has CDR1 LGHNT and CDR2 FRNRAP. The CDR3 is CASGQQGRYEQYF. For the CDR3, the DNA is TGTGCTAGTGGTCAACAGGGGAGGTACGAGCAGTACTTC.

The genes are TRBV4-1 and TRBJ2-5; a weak D match, TRBD2 (6 bases). Germline CDR1 is MGHRA and CDR2 is YSYEKL. Deletions cut 3 bases from V and 5 bases from J, with 16 bases between. The CDR3 length is 15 residues. For the CDR3, the DNA is TGCGCCAGCAGCCACATCCCAGGGACTGGCGAGACCCAGTACTTC. It translates to CASSHIPGTGETQYF.

The chain is built from TRBV7-9 and TRBJ1-6, with D perhaps TRBD1 (6 bases). Germline V gene data show CDR1 as SEHNR and CDR2 as FQNEAQ (reference sequence). This CDR3 is 16 amino acids long. V was shortened by 5 bases and J by 9 bases, with 20 bases between the two germline ends. The CDR3 sequence is CASSPGAGVFGSPLHF. The CDR3 DNA reads as TGTGCCAGCAGCCCAGGGGCAGGGGTATTCGGTTCACCCCTCCACTTT.

This chain uses TRBV18 with TRBJ1-4; 7 bases line up with TRBD1. The V gene's germline CDR1 is KGHSH and CDR2 LQKENI. V shed 2 bases and J 4 bases; nucleotides not matched to a gene: 4. CDR3 length equals 15 residues. The CDR3 bases are TGTGCCAGCTCACCAGGGGACAGTCGTAATGAAAAACTGTTTTTT. This codes for CASSPGDSRNEKLFF.

The chain recombines TRBV9 with TRBJ2-2, with D maybe TRBD1 (6 bases). V lost 3 bases and J lost 6, with 12 bases in between. CDR1 SGDLS and CDR2 YYNGEE come from the germline V gene. The CDR3 length is 14 residues. DNA of the CDR3: TGTGCCAGCAGCGGAGGGGGTAGTTCCGGGGAGCTGTTTTTT. Its protein is CASSGGGSSGELFF.

The V call is TRBV18, the J call TRBJ2-2; TRBD1 might be the D (6 bases). The germline CDR1 and CDR2 sequences are KGHSH and LQKENI. V lost 6 bases and J lost 2, with 13 bases in between. CDR3 length: 15 residues. The CDR3 DNA sequence: TGTGCCAGCTCCCAAGCAGGGGCTAACACCGGGGAGCTGTTTTTT. This codes for CASSQAGANTGELFF.

The chain is built from TRBV4-3 and TRBJ2-5; 11 positions agree with TRBD2. V lost 2 bases to trimming and J lost 1 base; unmatched junction nucleotides: 6. Per germline, CDR1 LGHNA and CDR2 YSLEER. The CDR3 length is 17 residues. The CDR3 is CASSQRFSGGVQETQYF. The CDR3 nucleotides read TGCGCCAGCAGCCAAAGGTTTAGCGGGGGGGTCCAAGAGACCCAGTACTTC.

The J gene is TRBJ1-1, the V gene TRBV29-1; D perhaps matches TRBD1 (5 bases). The V end lost 4 bases, the J end lost 5 bases, and 8 bases lay between the germline ends. The CDR3 extends over 11 amino acids. In germline, CDR1 is SQVTM, CDR2 ANQGSEA. The CDR3 loop reads CSVARGTEAFF. The CDR3 DNA sequence: TGCAGCGTTGCCCGGGGGACTGAAGCTTTCTTT.

The V and J genes are TRBV21-1 and TRBJ2-2; the table's D call, TRBD2, has no DNA check behind it. TRBV21-1 is assigned pseudogene status. The CDR3 runs to 15 residues. CDR3 sequence: CASSKERRNTGELFF. In DNA form, the CDR3 reads TGTGCCAGCAGCAAAGAAAGGAGGAACACCGGGGAGCTGTTTTTT.

The chain combines TRBV5-6 with TRBJ2-2; TRBD2 might be the D (6 bases). The ends were cut back, 0 bases at V and 7 bases at J, with 13 bases in the middle. This CDR3 is built from 15 residues. CDR1 is SGHDT and CDR2 is YYEEEE in the germline V gene. CDR3 sequence: CASSLGLVVNGELFF. CDR3 nucleotides: TGTGCCAGCAGCTTGGGACTAGTCGTAAACGGGGAGCTGTTTTTT.

This rearrangement joins TRBV6-5 to TRBJ2-2; perhaps TRBD1 as D (7 bases). The CDR3 has 15 residues. Germline CDR1 is MNHEY and CDR2 is SVGAGI. With 6 bases removed from V and 3 bases from J, the gap between germline ends came to 14 bases. As DNA, the CDR3 is TGTGCCAGCAGACGTAGCGGACAGGACACCGGGGAGCTGTTTTTT. Its protein is CASRRSGQDTGELFF.

This clone appeared a few times. V usage is TRBV7-8 and J usage is TRBJ1-1; TRBD1 matches 10 bases. CDR1 is SGHVS and CDR2 is FQNEAQ in the germline V gene. Trimming took 5 bases from V and 10 from J; bases not matched to a gene: 10. The CDR3 has 14 residues. CDR3 DNA sequence: TGTGCCAGCAGCGAAGACAGGGGGCCCTTACCAGCTTTCTTT. This gives the protein CASSEDRGPLPAFF.

This clone qualifies as large (0.1 to 1%). The genes are TRBV21-1 and TRBJ1-5; the listed D gene, TRBD1, was not tested against the DNA. TRBV21-1 counts as a pseudogene. This CDR3 spans 13 amino acids. The CDR3 loop is CASSKGQGQPQHF. The CDR3, as DNA: TGTGCCAGCAGCAAAGGACAGGGGCAGCCCCAGCATTTT.

This chain connects TRBV6-1 to TRBJ1-2; a possible D gene is TRBD1 (6 bases). The CDR3 extends over 13 amino acids. V dropped 6 bases and J dropped 6 bases, with 14 bases sitting between them. Germline V gives CDR1 MNHNS, CDR2 SASEGT. CDR3 sequence: CASRDSRWDGYTF. CDR3 nucleotide sequence: TGTGCCAGCAGGGACAGCAGATGGGATGGCTACACCTTC.

V usage is TRBV30 and J usage is TRBJ1-6, with D possibly TRBD1 on 5 matching bases. Germline V gene data show CDR1 as GTSNPN and CDR2 as SVGIG (reference sequence). The CDR3 is 12 residues long. The V gene lost 5 bases and the J gene lost 10 bases, with 12 bases spanning the gap. CDR3 in DNA: TGTGCCTGGTCCACCGGGGGGTCACCCCTCCACTTT. Translation: CAWSTGGSPLHF.

The chain couples TRBV7-2 to TRBJ1-5; D uncertain. CDR1 and CDR2 (germline): SGHTA, FQGNSA. The CDR3 loop spans 14 amino acids. V lost 4 bases to trimming and J lost 6 bases, with 13 bases between them. CDR3 sequence reads: CASSSLTWSQPQHF. The CDR3 DNA reads as TGTGCCAGCAGCTCCCTTACTTGGTCTCAGCCCCAGCATTTT.